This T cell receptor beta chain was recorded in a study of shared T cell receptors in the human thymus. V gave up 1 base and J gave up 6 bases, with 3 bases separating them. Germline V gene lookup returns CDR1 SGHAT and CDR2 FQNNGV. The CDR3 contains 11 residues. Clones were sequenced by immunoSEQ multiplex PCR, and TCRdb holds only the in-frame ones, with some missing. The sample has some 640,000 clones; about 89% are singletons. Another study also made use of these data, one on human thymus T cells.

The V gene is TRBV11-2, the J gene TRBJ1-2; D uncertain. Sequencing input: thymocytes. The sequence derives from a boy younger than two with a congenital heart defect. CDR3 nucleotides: TGTGCCAGCAGCTTAGCGGATGGCTACACCTTC. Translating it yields CASSLADGYTF.